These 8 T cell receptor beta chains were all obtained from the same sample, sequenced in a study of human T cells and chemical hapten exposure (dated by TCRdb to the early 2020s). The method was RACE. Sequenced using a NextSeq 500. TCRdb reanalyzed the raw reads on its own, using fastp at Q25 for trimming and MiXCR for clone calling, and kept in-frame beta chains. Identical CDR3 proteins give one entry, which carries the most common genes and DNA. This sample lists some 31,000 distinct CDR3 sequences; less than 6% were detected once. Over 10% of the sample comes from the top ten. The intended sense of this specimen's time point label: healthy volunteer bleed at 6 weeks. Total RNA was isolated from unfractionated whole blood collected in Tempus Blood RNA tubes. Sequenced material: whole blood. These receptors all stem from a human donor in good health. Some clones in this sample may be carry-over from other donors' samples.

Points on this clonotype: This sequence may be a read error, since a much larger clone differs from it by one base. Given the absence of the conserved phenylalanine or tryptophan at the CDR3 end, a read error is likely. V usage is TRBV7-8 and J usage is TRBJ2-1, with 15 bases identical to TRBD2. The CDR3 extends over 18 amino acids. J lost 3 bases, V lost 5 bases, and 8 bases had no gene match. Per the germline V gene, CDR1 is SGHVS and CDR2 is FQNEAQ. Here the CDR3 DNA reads TGTGCCAGCAGCGCGGGACTAGCGGGAGGTACACTCTACAATGAGCAGTTCCTC. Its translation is CASSAGLAGGTLYNEQFL.

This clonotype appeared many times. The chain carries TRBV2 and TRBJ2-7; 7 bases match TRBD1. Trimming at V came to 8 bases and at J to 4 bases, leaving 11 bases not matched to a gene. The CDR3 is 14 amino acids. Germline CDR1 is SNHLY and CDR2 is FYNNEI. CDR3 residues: CASGKGQVVYEQYF. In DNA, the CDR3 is TGTGCCAGCGGGAAAGGACAGGTTGTTTACGAGCAGTACTTC.

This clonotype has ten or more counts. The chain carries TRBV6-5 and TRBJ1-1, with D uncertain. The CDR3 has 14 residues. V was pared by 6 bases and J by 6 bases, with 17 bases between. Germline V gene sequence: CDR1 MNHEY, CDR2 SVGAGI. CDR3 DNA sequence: TGTGCCAGCAGACCCGACGCGGCTAGGGCTGAAGCTTTCTTT. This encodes CASRPDAARAEAFF.

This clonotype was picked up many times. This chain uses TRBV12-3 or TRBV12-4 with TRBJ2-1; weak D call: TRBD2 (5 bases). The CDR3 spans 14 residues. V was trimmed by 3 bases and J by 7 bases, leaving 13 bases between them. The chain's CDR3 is CASSFGLGENEQFF. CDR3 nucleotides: TGTGCCAGCAGTTTTGGTCTGGGAGAGAATGAGCAGTTCTTC.

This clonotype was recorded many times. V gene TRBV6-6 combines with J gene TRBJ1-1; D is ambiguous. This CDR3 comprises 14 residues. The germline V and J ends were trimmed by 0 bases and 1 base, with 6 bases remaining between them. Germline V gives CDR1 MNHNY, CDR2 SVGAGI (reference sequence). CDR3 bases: TGTGCCAGCAGTTACTCAGACCAGAACACTGAAGCTTTCTTT. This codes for CASSYSDQNTEAFF.

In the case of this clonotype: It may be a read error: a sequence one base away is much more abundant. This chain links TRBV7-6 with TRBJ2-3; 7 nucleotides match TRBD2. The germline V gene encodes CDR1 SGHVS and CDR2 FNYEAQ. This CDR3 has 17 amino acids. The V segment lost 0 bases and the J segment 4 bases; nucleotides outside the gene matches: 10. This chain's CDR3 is CASSLARGRGSSDTQYF. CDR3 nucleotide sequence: TGTGCCAGCAGCTTAGCCCGGGGGAGGGGAAGCTCAGATACGCAGTATTTT.

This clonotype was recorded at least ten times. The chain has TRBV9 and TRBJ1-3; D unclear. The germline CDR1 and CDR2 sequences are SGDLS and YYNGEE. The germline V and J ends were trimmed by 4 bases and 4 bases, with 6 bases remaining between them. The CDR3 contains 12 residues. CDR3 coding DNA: TGTGCCAGCAGCATACAGGGAAACACCATATATTTT. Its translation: CASSIQGNTIYF.

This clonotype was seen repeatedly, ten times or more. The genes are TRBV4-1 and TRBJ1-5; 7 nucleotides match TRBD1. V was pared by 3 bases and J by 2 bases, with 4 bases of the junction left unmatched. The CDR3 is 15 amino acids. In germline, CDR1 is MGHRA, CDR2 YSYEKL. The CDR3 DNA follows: TGCGCCAGCAGCCAGGACAGGAGTCGCAATCAGCCCCAGCATTTT. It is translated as CASSQDRSRNQPQHF.